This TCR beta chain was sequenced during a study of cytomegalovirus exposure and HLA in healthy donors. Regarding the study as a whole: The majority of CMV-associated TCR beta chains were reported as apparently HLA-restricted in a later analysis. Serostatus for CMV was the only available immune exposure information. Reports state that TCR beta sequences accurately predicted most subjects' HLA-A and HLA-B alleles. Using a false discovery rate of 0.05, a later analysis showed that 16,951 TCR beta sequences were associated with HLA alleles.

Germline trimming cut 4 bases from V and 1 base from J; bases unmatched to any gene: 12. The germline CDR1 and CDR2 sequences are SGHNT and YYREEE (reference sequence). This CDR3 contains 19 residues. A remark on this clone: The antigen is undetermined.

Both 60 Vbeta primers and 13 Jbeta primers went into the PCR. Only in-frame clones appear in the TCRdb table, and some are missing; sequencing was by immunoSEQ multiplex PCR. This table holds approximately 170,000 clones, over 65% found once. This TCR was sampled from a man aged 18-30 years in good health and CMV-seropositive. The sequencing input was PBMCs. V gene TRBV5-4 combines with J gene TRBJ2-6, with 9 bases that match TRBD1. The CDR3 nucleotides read TGTGCCAGCAGCACCCCCGGGACAGGGCTCCTATCTGGGGCCAACGTCCTGACTTTC. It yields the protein CASSTPGTGLLSGANVLTF.